Shown below are 3 T cell receptor beta chains from a single sample sequenced in a study of blood T cell repertoires in COVID-19 (dated by TCRdb to about 2020). Library preparation used the immunoSEQ multiplex PCR assay. In TCRdb, the immuneACCESS table is reduced to in-frame sequences with V and J assigned. These tables do not hold every clone; where another copy was compared, an unresolved V gene accounts for under half, and the others remain unexplained. Present in this sample are roughly 130,000 clones, about four fifths of which were seen just once. The ten largest clones take up around 13% of the sample. The specimen sequenced was peripheral blood. The receptors shown here come from a man aged 80 or over with acute or convalescent COVID-19.

The chain links TRBV7-3 to TRBJ2-7; D might be TRBD1 (6 bases). The CDR3 spans 14 residues. Per germline, CDR1 SGHTA and CDR2 FQGTGA. Trimming shortened V by 5 bases and J by 0 bases, and 11 bases separated the two germline ends. The CDR3 bases are TGTGCCAGCAGCCAACAACAGGGCTCCTACGAGCAGTACTTC. This codes for CASSQQQGSYEQYF.

V usage is TRBV7-2 and J usage is TRBJ1-2, with D tentatively TRBD1 (5 bases). Germline CDR1 reads SGHTA; CDR2 reads FQGNSA. The CDR3 covers 14 residues. Trimming left V 1 base short and J 8 bases short, with 14 bases between. The CDR3 DNA follows: TGTGCCAGCAGCTTAGAGGCGGGGCAGGGAGGCTACACCTTC. It encodes CASSLEAGQGGYTF. Drawing the rest from reference TRBV7-2 and TRBJ1-2, the complete variable domain is GAGVSQSPSNKVTEKGKDVELRCDPISGHTALYWYRQSLGQGLEFLIYFQGNSAPDKSGLPSDRFSAERTGGSVSTLTIQRTQQEDSAVYLCASSLEAGQGGYTFGSGTRLTVV.

The rearrangement links TRBV7-3 to TRBJ1-1, with D possibly TRBD1 on 5 matching bases. The CDR3 length is 17 residues. V was trimmed by 5 bases and J by 0 bases, leaving 19 bases between them. Germline CDR1 is SGHTA and CDR2 is FQGTGA. CDR3 sequence (DNA): TGTGCCAGCAGCCCCTCCCGGGGGGTTGGGATGAACACTGAAGCTTTCTTT. Its protein is CASSPSRGVGMNTEAFF.